This entry lists 2 T cell receptor beta chains sequenced from one sample in a study of blood T cell repertoires in COVID-19. Method: immunoSEQ multiplex PCR; TCRdb's copy keeps in-frame clones and lacks some. The sample carries 150,000 to 200,000 clones, around 85% recorded once. Material for sequencing was peripheral blood. These receptors were collected from an older woman with acute or convalescent COVID-19.

This clone was found once. The same CDR3 also results from other DNA sequences found in this sample. This chain uses TRBV6-2 or TRBV6-3 with TRBJ2-7, with 9 bases lining up with TRBD1. Per germline, CDR1 MNHEY and CDR2 SVGEGT. This CDR3 contains 14 residues. Trimming cost V 0 bases and J 4 bases; bases outside gene matches: 1. The CDR3 DNA follows: TGTGCCAGCAGTTACTCTGGACAGGGGTACGAGCAGTACTTC. It encodes CASSYSGQGYEQYF.

This chain joins TRBV10-3 and TRBJ1-5, with TRBD1 as a possible D gene (6 bases). Germline V gives CDR1 ENHRY, CDR2 SYGVKD. Trimming cost V 6 bases and J 3 bases, with 9 bases left between them. CDR3 length: 13 amino acids. The CDR3 DNA follows: TGTGCCATCAGCGGACAGCCCAATCAGCCCCAGCATTTT. Encoded protein: CAISGQPNQPQHF.